A selection of T cell receptor beta chains follows, all from one sample in a study of blood T cells in healthy people across ages. MiXCR, run by TCRdb on the 5' RACE reads, gives a single entry per CDR3 protein. The repertoire holds around 1.5 million distinct CDR3 sequences, approximately 63% seen once, with under 8.5% in the top ten. The sequenced sample was blood. These receptors were obtained from a man between 18 and 35 years old in good health. Both conserved end residues are part of each CDR3. D genes are given only for firm matches. A clone size is listed for some rows: how often the clone was seen (once, few, many), or a class if it is expanded.

clone_size	v_call	d_call	j_call	cdr3_nt	cdr3_aa
few	TRBV11-2	NA	TRBJ2-3	TGTGCCAGCAGCCCCGGGACCACAGATACGCAGTATTTT	CASSPGTTDTQYF
NA	TRBV20-1	NA	TRBJ2-7	TGCAGTGCTAGACGGGGGACAACCTACGAGCAGTACTTC	CSARRGTTYEQYF
NA	TRBV6-5	NA	TRBJ1-2	TGTGCCAGCAGTTACAGGGGGATCTATGGCTACACCTTC	CASSYRGIYGYTF
NA	TRBV5-1	NA	TRBJ2-2	TGCGCCAGCAGCTTGGCAGGGTCGGGCACCGGGGAGCTGTTTTTT	CASSLAGSGTGELFF
NA	TRBV4-2	NA	TRBJ2-5	TGTGCCAGCAGCCAAGTAGCCGGGGACCACTCAGAGCAGTACTTC	CASSQVAGDHSEQYF
many	TRBV7-2	NA	TRBJ2-7	TGTGCCAGCAGCCTCCCGGGGACCACCTACGAGCAGTACTTC	CASSLPGTTYEQYF
NA	TRBV27	NA	TRBJ2-3	TGTGCCATCGAGGGGGGAGATACGCAGTATTTT	CAIEGGDTQYF
NA	TRBV20-1	NA	TRBJ2-7	TGCAGTGCTAGCGAGTTTGGGGCCCTCGGCGGGCCGCAGCACTACGAGCAGTACTTC	CSASEFGALGGPQHYEQYF
NA	TRBV15	NA	TRBJ2-2	TGTGCCACCAGCAGTCTGACCGGGGAGCTGTTTTTT	CATSSLTGELFF
NA	TRBV5-1	TRBD1	TRBJ1-5	TGCGCCAGCAGCCCGACAGGGGGAAAACAGCCCCAGCATTTT	CASSPTGGKQPQHF
NA	TRBV20-1	NA	TRBJ1-5	TGCAGTGCTAGAATCCGGGAAAATCAGCCCCAGCATTTT	CSARIRENQPQHF
NA	TRBV7-2	TRBD2	TRBJ2-1	TGTGCCAGCAGCTTATGGCTAGCGGCCATAAATGAGCAGTTCTTC	CASSLWLAAINEQFF
NA	TRBV7-8	NA	TRBJ2-5	TGTGCCAGCAGCTTAGCCGCGGGGACCCTACCCGATGAGCAGTACTTC	CASSLAAGTLPDEQYF
NA	TRBV27	NA	TRBJ2-1	TGTGCCAGCAGTTTGCAAACGGGACTCCCTACCAGTGAGCAGTTCTTC	CASSLQTGLPTSEQFF
NA	TRBV27	NA	TRBJ2-4	TGTGCCAGCAGTTGGGGGGCCAAAAACATTCAGTACTTC	CASSWGAKNIQYF
NA	TRBV29-1	TRBD2	TRBJ2-7	TGCAGCGTCCGCGGACTAGCGGGGAACTCCTACGAGCAGTACTTC	CSVRGLAGNSYEQYF
NA	TRBV29-1	NA	TRBJ2-3	TGCAGCGTTGGCGGCGCAATTACAGATACGCAGTATTTT	CSVGGAITDTQYF
NA	TRBV5-1	NA	TRBJ1-5	TGCGCCAGCAGCTGGGGAGAATATAGCAATCAGCCCCAGCATTTT	CASSWGEYSNQPQHF
NA	TRBV11-1	NA	TRBJ2-7	TGTGCCAGCAGCTTATTTTCTTCCGAGCAGTACTTC	CASSLFSSEQYF
few	TRBV6-6	NA	TRBJ2-7	TGTGCCAGCAGTTACTCGAGGTCCGGGAGCCACGAGCAGTACTTC	CASSYSRSGSHEQYF
NA	TRBV4-1	NA	TRBJ2-3	TGCGCCAGCAGCCAAGATCTGAGGACAATACTCACAGATACGCAGTATTTT	CASSQDLRTILTDTQYF
NA	TRBV2	NA	TRBJ2-2	TGTGCCAGCAGTGAAAGGGGACTGGACACCGGGGAGCTGTTTTTT	CASSERGLDTGELFF
few	TRBV29-1	TRBD2	TRBJ2-1	TGCAGCGTGACGGGACTAGCGGGAGTAGGGACCTACAATGAGCAGTTCTTC	CSVTGLAGVGTYNEQFF
NA	TRBV6-2/TRBV6-3	TRBD1	TRBJ1-5	TGTGCCAGCAGGCGGGACAGATCCAATCAGCCCCAGCATTTT	CASRRDRSNQPQHF
NA	TRBV14	TRBD2	TRBJ2-1	TGTGCCAGCAGCCAAGTCCCGACTAGCGCGACCTACAATGAGCAGTTCTTC	CASSQVPTSATYNEQFF
NA	TRBV7-2	TRBD1	TRBJ2-1	TGTGCCAGCAGCTTACAATCAGGACAGGCGGCCAATGGGCAGTTCTTC	CASSLQSGQAANGQFF
NA	TRBV12-3/TRBV12-4	NA	TRBJ2-3	TGTGCCAGCAGTTTCAACAGCCCCGCAGATACGCAGTATTTT	CASSFNSPADTQYF
NA	TRBV11-2	NA	TRBJ2-7	TGTGCCAGCAGCCCCCGGGGATCCCCCTACGAGCAGTACTTC	CASSPRGSPYEQYF
NA	TRBV19	TRBD2	TRBJ2-1	TGTGCCAGTAGTATCCTGACGGGAGGGCCAGGGAATGAGCAGTTCTTC	CASSILTGGPGNEQFF
NA	TRBV5-1	NA	TRBJ2-3	TGCGCCAGCAGCTTGGAAGTCGTGACAGGCGCCCAAAAACTCACAGATACGCAGTATTTT	CASSLEVVTGAQKLTDTQYF
NA	TRBV4-1	NA	TRBJ1-2	TGCGCCAGCAGCCAAGCTACAGGCTATGGCTACACCTTC	CASSQATGYGYTF
NA	TRBV27	NA	TRBJ2-7	TGTGCCAGCAGTTTCCTTCGGACTGTCTACGAGCAGTACTTC	CASSFLRTVYEQYF
NA	TRBV5-1	NA	TRBJ2-7	TGCGCCAGCAGCTTGGACAGGGAGCGCTACGAGCAGTACTTC	CASSLDRERYEQYF
NA	TRBV20-1	NA	TRBJ2-5	TGCAGTGCTAGTGGTCGGGAACGGAGGGAGACCCAGTACTTC	CSASGRERRETQYF
NA	TRBV25-1	NA	TRBJ2-7	TGTGCCAGCACCGAACTTCGGGCTCTCAAGAATCACTACGAGCAGTACTTC	CASTELRALKNHYEQYF
NA	TRBV15	TRBD2	TRBJ2-5	TGTGCCACCAGCAGAGGACTAGCGGTCCAAGAGACCCAGTACTTC	CATSRGLAVQETQYF
NA	TRBV2	TRBD1	TRBJ2-2	TGTGCCAGCCTGGTTGGGACAGGGGTCACCGGGGAGCTGTTTTTT	CASLVGTGVTGELFF
NA	TRBV10-2	NA	TRBJ1-1	TGCGCCAGCAGCCCAGTCACCCGAAGGGAAACTTTCTTT	CASSPVTRRETFF
NA	TRBV27	TRBD1	TRBJ2-7	TGTGCCAGCAGTTTAAGTGACAGGGGTAACGAGCAGTACTTC	CASSLSDRGNEQYF
few	TRBV10-3	TRBD1	TRBJ1-4	TGTGCCATCAGTGAGTCGTGGGACAGGGGGCCTGAAAAACTGTTTTTT	CAISESWDRGPEKLFF
NA	TRBV27	TRBD2	TRBJ2-1	TGTGCCATCCGACTAGCGGGAGACAATGAGCAGTTCTTC	CAIRLAGDNEQFF
NA	TRBV29-1	NA	TRBJ2-5	TGCAGCGTTGAAGAGACAACAGGGCGGGAGACCCAGTACTTC	CSVEETTGRETQYF
few	TRBV5-1	NA	TRBJ2-7	TGCGCCAGCAGCTCGGGACGGATAGACTACGAGCAGTACTTC	CASSSGRIDYEQYF
NA	TRBV6-5	NA	TRBJ2-7	TGTGCCAGCAGTTACTATTTCGGGGGGCAGGGCAGAAACTACGAGCAGTACTTC	CASSYYFGGQGRNYEQYF
NA	TRBV7-9	NA	TRBJ2-3	TGTGCCAGCAGCCATGGATTATTAAGCACAGATACGCAGTATTTT	CASSHGLLSTDTQYF
NA	TRBV24-1	NA	TRBJ2-3	TGTGCCACCAGTGACCCACCCCTGGAGACAGATACGCAGTATTTT	CATSDPPLETDTQYF
NA	TRBV29-1	NA	TRBJ1-3	TGCAGCGCTTACGGAACCTCTGGAAACACCATATATTTT	CSAYGTSGNTIYF
NA	TRBV24-1	NA	TRBJ2-2	TGTGCCACCAGTGACCCCAGCGGGAACACCGGGGAGCTGTTTTTT	CATSDPSGNTGELFF
few	TRBV7-2	TRBD1	TRBJ2-7	TGTGCCAGCAGCTTCCAGGGGGCGCGCTACGAGCAGTACTTC	CASSFQGARYEQYF
NA	TRBV7-9	TRBD1	TRBJ1-5	TGTGCCGGCAGCTTAGGGTTCGGTGGGACAGGAGAGCATCAGCCCCAGCATTTT	CAGSLGFGGTGEHQPQHF
NA	TRBV4-1	NA	TRBJ1-1	TGCGCCAGCAGCCAAGAGCCGAGGATGAACACTGAAGCTTTCTTT	CASSQEPRMNTEAFF
few	TRBV4-1	TRBD2	TRBJ2-1	TGCGCCAGCAGCCAAGGGACTAGCGGGGTCTACAATGAGCAGTTCTTC	CASSQGTSGVYNEQFF
few	TRBV11-2	TRBD2	TRBJ2-3	TGTGCCAGCAGCTTAGATCCCGGACTAGCGGGGGGCGGGGATACGCAGTATTTT	CASSLDPGLAGGGDTQYF